A selection of T cell receptor beta chains follows, all from one sample in a study of cytomegalovirus exposure and HLA in healthy donors. Method: immunoSEQ multiplex PCR; TCRdb's copy keeps in-frame clones and lacks some. Of under 150,000 clones detected, more than 75% appear once; the ten largest clones hold roughly 1.8%. The sequencing sample was made of PBMCs. These receptors were taken from a man between 18 and 35 years old in good health and CMV-seronegative. CDR3s include the opening cysteine and the closing phenylalanine or tryptophan. The order of the fields is J gene, clone size, D gene, V gene, CDR3 DNA, CDR3 protein. A D gene is named only where the DNA matches it firmly. Part of the rows lack a size; the others show once, few, many or a class for expanded clones.

J gene: TRBJ1-5
clone size: .
D gene: .
V gene: TRBV6-1
CDR3 DNA: TGTGCCAGCAGTCTCCGGGAGGAAAATCAGCCCCAGCATTTT
CDR3 protein: CASSLREENQPQHF

J gene: TRBJ2-7
clone size: .
D gene: TRBD2
V gene: TRBV5-3
CDR3 DNA: TGTGCCTGGTGGGAGGGCCCTGACGAGCAGTACTTC
CDR3 protein: CAWWEGPDEQYF

J gene: TRBJ1-3
clone size: .
D gene: .
V gene: TRBV7-6
CDR3 DNA: TGTGCCAGCAGCCTGCTGGGAGGTACTGGAAACACCATATATTTT
CDR3 protein: CASSLLGGTGNTIYF

J gene: TRBJ2-1
clone size: .
D gene: TRBD2
V gene: TRBV5-4
CDR3 DNA: TGTGCCAGCAGCTTGGTTCTAGCGGGGGGGGTCAATGAGCAGTTCTTC
CDR3 protein: CASSLVLAGGVNEQFF

J gene: TRBJ2-1
clone size: few
D gene: .
V gene: TRBV25-1
CDR3 DNA: TGTGCCAGCAGTGAAAGGAAGGGACTGACCTCCTACAATGAGCAGTTCTTC
CDR3 protein: CASSERKGLTSYNEQFF

J gene: TRBJ1-1
clone size: .
D gene: .
V gene: TRBV7-9
CDR3 DNA: TGTTCCAGCAGCATCAGGGAGGCGGCTGAAGCTTTCTTT
CDR3 protein: CSSSIREAAEAFF

J gene: TRBJ1-2
clone size: .
D gene: .
V gene: TRBV2
CDR3 DNA: TGTGCCAGCTCACCTACAGGGAGGGGAAACTATGGCTACACCTTC
CDR3 protein: CASSPTGRGNYGYTF

J gene: TRBJ2-7
clone size: .
D gene: TRBD2
V gene: TRBV5-6
CDR3 DNA: TGTGCCAGCAGCCCGGGACTAGCGGGGGACTACGAGCAGTACTTC
CDR3 protein: CASSPGLAGDYEQYF

J gene: TRBJ2-7
clone size: .
D gene: .
V gene: TRBV6-1
CDR3 DNA: TGTGCCAGCAGTGACCTCGGAGGCTCCTACGAGCAGTACTTC
CDR3 protein: CASSDLGGSYEQYF

J gene: TRBJ2-7
clone size: .
D gene: .
V gene: TRBV7-9
CDR3 DNA: TGTGCCGGCGAGGGTACCTCCTACGAGCAGTACTTC
CDR3 protein: CAGEGTSYEQYF

J gene: TRBJ2-7
clone size: .
D gene: TRBD1
V gene: TRBV15
CDR3 DNA: TGTGCCACCAGCAGAGATGGGGACAGCTACTACGAGCAGTACTTC
CDR3 protein: CATSRDGDSYYEQYF

J gene: TRBJ1-2
clone size: .
D gene: .
V gene: TRBV15
CDR3 DNA: TGTGCCACCAGCAGAGATCGGGGGGCAGTCTATGGCTACACCTTC
CDR3 protein: CATSRDRGAVYGYTF

J gene: TRBJ2-7
clone size: once
D gene: TRBD1
V gene: TRBV20-1
CDR3 DNA: TGCAGTGCTAGATCCCGGGACAGGGAGCACTTC
CDR3 protein: CSARSRDREHF

J gene: TRBJ2-1
clone size: .
D gene: .
V gene: TRBV4-3
CDR3 DNA: TGCGCCAGTGGGCAGGGACTTTACAATGAGCAGTTCTTC
CDR3 protein: CASGQGLYNEQFF

J gene: TRBJ2-7
clone size: .
D gene: TRBD1
V gene: TRBV2
CDR3 DNA: TGTGCCAGCAGTCGGGACAGGTTGGGATCGAGGACCTACGAGCAGTACTTC
CDR3 protein: CASSRDRLGSRTYEQYF

J gene: TRBJ2-4
clone size: .
D gene: .
V gene: TRBV18
CDR3 DNA: TGTGCCAGCTCGCAGACAGAGAAGTTAGCCAAAAACATTCAGTACTTC
CDR3 protein: CASSQTEKLAKNIQYF

J gene: TRBJ2-7
clone size: .
D gene: .
V gene: TRBV13
CDR3 DNA: TGTGCCAGCAGCTTAGGTGGGGGAGGAATTTCCTCCTACGAGCAGTACTTC
CDR3 protein: CASSLGGGGISSYEQYF

J gene: TRBJ2-1
clone size: .
D gene: .
V gene: TRBV5-1
CDR3 DNA: TGCGCCAGCAGAGCCCCCCAGGGTATTGAGCAGTTCTTC
CDR3 protein: CASRAPQGIEQFF

J gene: TRBJ2-1
clone size: .
D gene: TRBD2
V gene: TRBV4-2
CDR3 DNA: TGTGCCAGCAGCCAAGTTCATGGGGGGGTTACCTACAATGAGCAGTTCTTC
CDR3 protein: CASSQVHGGVTYNEQFF

J gene: TRBJ2-5
clone size: .
D gene: TRBD2
V gene: TRBV6-6
CDR3 DNA: TGTGCCAGCAAGCCCTCAGGACTAGCGGGGGTTGGAGCCCAGTACTTC
CDR3 protein: CASKPSGLAGVGAQYF

J gene: TRBJ2-7
clone size: .
D gene: .
V gene: TRBV28
CDR3 DNA: TGTGCCAGCAGTTTGTTGAGGGCCAACTACGAGCAGTACTTC
CDR3 protein: CASSLLRANYEQYF

J gene: TRBJ2-3
clone size: .
D gene: .
V gene: TRBV9
CDR3 DNA: TGTGCCAGCAGCGTAGAGGGGTTCCCGGGCACAGATACGCAGTATTTT
CDR3 protein: CASSVEGFPGTDTQYF

J gene: TRBJ2-3
clone size: .
D gene: TRBD2
V gene: TRBV9
CDR3 DNA: TGTGCCAGCAGTCCAGAGGAGCGGGGGGGGGCAGATACGCAGTATTTT
CDR3 protein: CASSPEERGGADTQYF

J gene: TRBJ1-6
clone size: .
D gene: TRBD1
V gene: TRBV5-6
CDR3 DNA: TGTGCCAGCAGCTTGGGGACAGGGTCTTCACCCCTCCACTTT
CDR3 protein: CASSLGTGSSPLHF

J gene: TRBJ2-7
clone size: .
D gene: .
V gene: TRBV11-3
CDR3 DNA: TGTGCCAGCAGTCCGTCCCGTGGTCGAGGAGGCGAGCAGTACTTC
CDR3 protein: CASSPSRGRGGEQYF

J gene: TRBJ2-7
clone size: medium-sized
D gene: TRBD2
V gene: TRBV6-5
CDR3 DNA: TGTGCCAGCCAACCGGGGGGTTCCTCCTACGAGCAGTACTTC
CDR3 protein: CASQPGGSSYEQYF

J gene: TRBJ2-1
clone size: .
D gene: .
V gene: TRBV5-4
CDR3 DNA: TGTGCCAGCAGCCCTCCGGGACACCCGCCCCATGAGCAGTTCTTC
CDR3 protein: CASSPPGHPPHEQFF

J gene: TRBJ1-6
clone size: .
D gene: .
V gene: TRBV21-1
CDR3 DNA: TGTGCCGGACCTAAGGAGGGACAGGGGGCGGATAATTCACCCCTCCACTTT
CDR3 protein: CAGPKEGQGADNSPLHF

J gene: TRBJ2-3
clone size: .
D gene: .
V gene: TRBV5-4
CDR3 DNA: TGTGCCAGCAGTGGGGCGGGGTCCACAGATACGCAGTATTTT
CDR3 protein: CASSGAGSTDTQYF

J gene: TRBJ2-1
clone size: .
D gene: .
V gene: TRBV20-1
CDR3 DNA: TGCAGTGCTTCCAGGGTTGGCGTCCAGTTCTTC
CDR3 protein: CSASRVGVQFF

J gene: TRBJ1-1
clone size: few
D gene: .
V gene: TRBV7-9
CDR3 DNA: TGTGCCAGCAGCTTCGGGGTAGGCACTGAAGCTTTCTTT
CDR3 protein: CASSFGVGTEAFF

J gene: TRBJ2-4
clone size: .
D gene: .
V gene: TRBV11-2
CDR3 DNA: TGTGCCAGCAGCCTTCACGGAGGACAGCTAGCCAAAAACATTCAGTACTTC
CDR3 protein: CASSLHGGQLAKNIQYF

J gene: TRBJ2-2
clone size: .
D gene: TRBD2
V gene: TRBV2
CDR3 DNA: TGTGCCAGCAGTACCCTGAGGGGAAGCGGGGCCGGGGAGCTGTTTTTT
CDR3 protein: CASSTLRGSGAGELFF

J gene: TRBJ1-1
clone size: .
D gene: TRBD1
V gene: TRBV7-9
CDR3 DNA: TGTGCCAGCAGCTTAACAGGGGGCACTGAAGCTTTCTTT
CDR3 protein: CASSLTGGTEAFF

J gene: TRBJ2-1
clone size: .
D gene: TRBD2
V gene: TRBV11-2
CDR3 DNA: TGTGCCAGCAGCTTAGGACTAGCCTCCTACAATGAGCAGTTCTTC
CDR3 protein: CASSLGLASYNEQFF

J gene: TRBJ1-1
clone size: .
D gene: .
V gene: TRBV5-8
CDR3 DNA: TGTGCCAGCAGCAAATCCCGGGGGACCCCGTCTGAAGCTTTCTTT
CDR3 protein: CASSKSRGTPSEAFF

J gene: TRBJ2-3
clone size: .
D gene: TRBD2
V gene: TRBV18
CDR3 DNA: TGTGCCAGCTCACCATCGGGACTAGCAGATACGCAGTATTTT
CDR3 protein: CASSPSGLADTQYF

J gene: TRBJ2-2
clone size: .
D gene: .
V gene: TRBV18
CDR3 DNA: TGTGCCAGCTCACCCATGAACACCGGGGAGCTGTTTTTT
CDR3 protein: CASSPMNTGELFF